The clone carrying this TCR beta chain was seen a few times. Its antigen remains unknown. This entry is derived from a study of T cell repertoires in cytomegalovirus infection. Study-wide context: HLA-B-restricted CMV epitopes that are well studied were used alongside recently identified HLA-C-restricted ones. In public TCR beta signatures, there were indications of both CMV infection and matching HLA type. Study-wide results and caveats: HLA-C-restricted CMV clonotypes gave the most frequent clonotype in two of eight donors. CMV carriers with the relevant HLA were identified by cumulative public TCR beta family frequency.

One entry per CDR3 protein, called by TCRdb with MiXCR from the reads. The sample carries approximately 770,000 distinct CDR3 sequences, about 29% recorded once. The source was cultured CD8+ T cells from PBMCs, collected from culture after CMV antigen stimulation. The source is a human donor in good health (CMV status not recorded). Some clones in this sample may be carry-over from other donors' samples.

In nucleotides, the CDR3 is TGTGCCAGCAGCATAAACAGGGTCGGCCGCCAGCCCCAGCATTTT. Its translation is CASSINRVGRQPQHF. This chain uses TRBV7-2 with TRBJ1-5; D possibly corresponds to TRBD1 (6 bases). This CDR3 contains 15 residues. Trimming took off 5 bases at V and 7 bases at J, with 18 bases between the two ends. Germline V gives CDR1 SGHTA, CDR2 FQGNSA.